These 19 T cell receptor beta chains came from one sample sequenced in a study of shared clonotypes between healthy human individuals. TCRdb's table, derived via immunoSEQ multiplex PCR, lists solely in-frame clones and lacks some. The table has roughly 1,500,000 clones, approximately 98% seen once; the top ten hold roughly 0.4%. The sequenced sample was naive CD4+ T cells sorted from blood. As to subset: CD45RA+ positively selected. Source of these receptors: a man between 25 and 39 years old in good health.

The CDR3: CASSRVAIGAGTQYF. CDR3 nucleotides: TGTGCCAGCAGCAGAGTTGCGATTGGGGCTGGGACCCAGTACTTC. The rearrangement joins TRBV11-2 to TRBJ2-5; D perhaps matches TRBD1 (5 bases). V was trimmed by 5 bases and J by 7 bases, leaving 20 bases between them. CDR3 length: 15 residues. The germline V gene encodes CDR1 SGHAT and CDR2 FQNNGV.

The rearrangement uses TRBV18 and TRBJ1-3; D is ambiguous. V was pared by 3 bases and J by 0 bases, with 9 bases between. Germline CDR1 KGHSH, CDR2 LQKENI. The CDR3 loop spans 15 amino acids. The CDR3 loop reads CASSPREISGNTIYF. Here the CDR3 DNA reads TGTGCCAGCTCACCGCGAGAGATCTCTGGAAACACCATATATTTT.

This chain links TRBV20-1 with TRBJ2-3, with unresolved D. The V end lost 1 base, the J end lost 8 bases, and 7 bases lay between the germline ends. Germline assignment: CDR1 DFQATT and CDR2 SNEGSKA (reference sequence). This CDR3 has 11 residues. CDR3 sequence: CSARGEATQYF. CDR3 DNA sequence: TGCAGTGCTAGAGGGGAAGCTACGCAGTATTTT.

V is TRBV29-1 and J is TRBJ1-6; a possible D gene is TRBD1 (5 bases). V was cut by 4 bases and J by 13 bases, with 14 bases left in between. The germline V gene encodes CDR1 SQVTM and CDR2 ANQGSEA. The CDR3 loop spans 12 amino acids. The CDR3: CSVGDGLGPLHF. The CDR3 nucleotides are TGCAGCGTTGGGGACGGCCTAGGGCCCCTCCACTTT.

This rearrangement joins TRBV11-2 to TRBJ2-5; D not resolved. The CDR3 extends over 15 amino acids. Per the germline V gene, CDR1 is SGHAT and CDR2 is FQNNGV. Trimming cost V 2 bases and J 2 bases, with 12 bases left between them. The CDR3 DNA follows: TGTGCCAGCAGCTTACGGATTAGCTCGCAAGAGACCCAGTACTTC. Translated: CASSLRISSQETQYF.

The chain links TRBV6-5 to TRBJ2-5, with D possibly being TRBD1 (6 bases). The germline gives CDR1 MNHEY, CDR2 SVGAGI. Between the trimmed V and J ends, which lost 2 bases and 4 bases, there was a span of 11 bases. This CDR3 has 14 residues. CDR3 amino acids: CASSYLGAGETQYF. Written as DNA, the CDR3 is TGTGCCAGCAGTTACCTGGGGGCCGGAGAGACCCAGTACTTC.

The chain uses TRBV5-6 and TRBJ2-3; 7 bases line up with TRBD2. CDR3 length: 15 residues. Trimming cost V 6 bases and J 2 bases; bases outside gene matches: 9. Germline assignment: CDR1 SGHDT and CDR2 YYEEEE. The CDR3 reads CASKRLGGNTDTQYF. The CDR3 DNA reads as TGTGCCAGCAAACGATTGGGAGGGAACACAGATACGCAGTATTTT.

V and J are TRBV25-1 and TRBJ2-2; no clear D. The CDR3 sequence is 13 residues long. Germline values: CDR1 MGHDK, CDR2 SYGVNS. V was pared by 7 bases and J by 4 bases, with 10 bases between. The CDR3 loop is CASTMTPTGELFF. The CDR3 region has the DNA TGTGCCAGCACCATGACACCCACCGGGGAGCTGTTTTTT.

The chain couples TRBV28 to TRBJ2-7; D is undetermined. CDR1 is MDHEN and CDR2 is SYDVKM in the germline V gene. V was pared by 6 bases and J by 3 bases, with 15 bases between. The CDR3 is made up of 14 amino acids. CDR3 residues: CASRRMASFYEQYF. The CDR3, as DNA: TGTGCCAGCAGGCGGATGGCCTCTTTCTACGAGCAGTACTTC.

The chain links TRBV18 to TRBJ2-3; no clear D gene. V lost 4 bases and J lost 5, with 7 bases in between. Looked up from germline, CDR1 is KGHSH and CDR2 is LQKENI. CDR3 length: 12 residues. For the CDR3, the DNA is TGTGCCAGCTCACAGGACCAAGATACGCAGTATTTT. Translation gives CASSQDQDTQYF.

In its sample, this clone was seen once. This rearrangement joins TRBV14 to TRBJ2-1; no definite D call. The germline V and J ends were trimmed by 3 bases and 5 bases, with 8 bases remaining between them. This CDR3 has 13 residues. Per the germline V gene, CDR1 is SGHDN and CDR2 is FVKESK. The CDR3 DNA reads as TGTGCCAGCAGCCAGCTAGTCCACAATGAGCAGTTCTTC. Amino acids: CASSQLVHNEQFF.

This clone was picked up one time. The chain couples TRBV19 to TRBJ1-5, with D possibly TRBD1 on 6 matching bases. The ends were cut back, 3 bases at V and 3 bases at J, with 18 bases in the middle. The CDR3 runs 17 residues. Germline values: CDR1 LNHDA, CDR2 SQIVND (reference sequence). CDR3 residues: CASSIQGPQGANQPQHF. CDR3 nucleotide sequence: TGTGCCAGTAGTATTCAGGGGCCTCAAGGGGCCAATCAGCCCCAGCATTTT.

The rearrangement uses TRBV5-6 and TRBJ1-5; no clear D. The V gene lost 4 bases and the J gene lost 2 bases, with 19 bases spanning the gap. Germline CDR1 and CDR2: SGHDT and YYEEEE. This CDR3 contains 17 residues. The CDR3 coding sequence is TGTGCCAGCAGCCTTTATCCATTACGAGGCGGCAATCAGCCCCAGCATTTT. Amino acids: CASSLYPLRGGNQPQHF.

The CDR3 is CASSRHSDVTDTQYF. DNA of the CDR3: TGTGCCAGCAGCCGACACTCGGACGTCACAGATACGCAGTATTTT. This sequence joins TRBV7-9 and TRBJ2-3; the D is unclear. With 5 bases removed from V and 2 bases from J, the gap between germline ends came to 14 bases. The germline CDR1 and CDR2 sequences are SEHNR and FQNEAQ (reference sequence). This CDR3 is 15 amino acids long. Combining the CDR3 with reference TRBV7-9 and TRBJ2-3 gives the whole variable domain DTGVSQNPRHKITKRGQNVTFRCDPISEHNRLYWYRQTLGQGPEFLTYFQNEAQLEKSRLLSDRFSAERPKGSFSTLEIQRTEQGDSAMYLCASSRHSDVTDTQYFGPGTRLTVL.

The CDR3 region has the DNA TGCGCCAGCAGCTATCTACTGACGGGCACAGATACGCAGTATTTT. Encoded protein: CASSYLLTGTDTQYF. This chain links TRBV5-1 with TRBJ2-3; unclear D gene. Trimming removed 3 bases from V and 1 base from J, with 12 bases in between. The V gene's germline CDR1 is SGHRS and CDR2 YFSETQ. This CDR3 contains 15 residues.

This chain links TRBV10-1 with TRBJ2-1; 10 bases align to TRBD2. The CDR3 runs to 14 residues. Germline trimming cut 8 bases from V and 0 bases from J; bases unmatched to any gene: 1. Germline assignment: CDR1 WNHNN and CDR2 SYGVQD (reference sequence). The CDR3 DNA is TGCGCCAGCGCTAGCGGGAGCTCCTACAATGAGCAGTTCTTC. Its protein product is CASASGSSYNEQFF.

The rearrangement uses TRBV18 and TRBJ2-1; D gene uncertain. V dropped 2 bases and J dropped 12 bases, with 8 bases sitting between them. Per the germline V gene, CDR1 is KGHSH and CDR2 is LQKENI. This CDR3 contains 11 residues. As DNA, the CDR3 is TGTGCCAGCTCACCAGGAATCGGGCAGTTCTTC. Amino acids: CASSPGIGQFF.

V gene TRBV18 combines with J gene TRBJ2-5, with 9 bases fitting TRBD1. V lost 3 bases to trimming and J lost 2 bases; unmatched junction nucleotides: 7. CDR3 length: 16 amino acids. Germline CDR1 KGHSH, CDR2 LQKENI. DNA for the CDR3: TGTGCCAGCTCACCCTCCCGACAGGGGGAACAAGAGACCCAGTACTTC. As protein: CASSPSRQGEQETQYF.

The count of this clone is one. Different DNA sequences within this sample yield the same CDR3. V gene TRBV5-1 combines with J gene TRBJ2-3, with 12 positions matching TRBD2. Germline CDR1 SGHRS, CDR2 YFSETQ. This CDR3 is built from 16 residues. J gave up 0 bases and V 2 bases, and 1 base lay outside the gene matches. CDR3: CASSLGTSGSTDTQYF. In DNA, the CDR3 is TGCGCCAGCAGCTTAGGGACTAGCGGGAGCACAGATACGCAGTATTTT.